This section outlines one T cell receptor beta chain sequence together with its context. The sample is drawn from a study of PD-L1 blockade in urothelial cancer. Germline assignment: CDR1 SNHLY and CDR2 FYNNEI. Trimming pared 7 bases from V and 0 bases from J, leaving 7 bases between. CDR3 length: 14 residues. The data were produced by immunoSEQ multiplex PCR, yet TCRdb's version contains in-frame clones alone and is incomplete. The sample yields roughly 120,000 clones, about 89% seen once. The time point here: peripheral blood 6 weeks after treatment start. The sequencing here drew on PBMCs, taken around atezolizumab (anti-PD-L1) treatment. This rearrangement joins TRBV2 to TRBJ1-6; D ambiguous. The origin of this receptor is a man aged 60-69 years with urothelial cancer. CDR3 bases: TGTGCCAGCACGGTAAACTCCTATAATTCACCCCTCCACTTT. Translating gives CASTVNSYNSPLHF.